The following is a T cell receptor (beta chain) sequence with its context. This entry belongs to a study of CD8+CD57+ T cells in acquired aplastic anemia. TCR beta VDJ and CDR3 were profiled, and genomic DNA was the template. From the reads, TCRdb called clonotypes with MiXCR, one entry per CDR3 protein. Here the sample spans over 150,000 distinct CDR3 sequences, less than 50% being singletons. V shed 5 bases and J shed 4 bases, with 21 bases lying between them. The CDR3 has 17 residues. The germline V gene has CDR1 MDHEN and CDR2 SYDVKM. Patients included in sequencing had previously demonstrated CD8+CD57+ cell expansion by flow cytometry.

The chain combines TRBV28 with TRBJ1-3; D possibly corresponds to TRBD1 (5 bases). Sequenced sample: sorted CD4+, CD8+, or CD8+CD57+ T cells (not recorded which) from PBMCs. This sequence originates from a human donor with aplastic anemia. As DNA, the CDR3 is TGTGCCAGCAGTACGACCGGGGGAAGGGAGTGCGGAAACACCATATATTTT. Its protein is CASSTTGGRECGNTIYF.